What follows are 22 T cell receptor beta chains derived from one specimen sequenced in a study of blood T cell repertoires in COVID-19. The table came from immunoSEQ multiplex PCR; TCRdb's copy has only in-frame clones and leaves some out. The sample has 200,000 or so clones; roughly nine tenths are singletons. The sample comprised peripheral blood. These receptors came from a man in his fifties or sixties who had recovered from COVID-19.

In nucleotides, the CDR3 is TGCGCCAGCAGCCAAGGTTCTTACAATGAGCAGTTCTTC. This translates into CASSQGSYNEQFF. The chain uses TRBV4-1 and TRBJ2-1; D remains unclear. The CDR3 consists of 13 residues. The ends were cut back, 1 base at V and 4 bases at J, with 5 bases in the middle. CDR1 is MGHRA and CDR2 is YSYEKL in the germline V gene.

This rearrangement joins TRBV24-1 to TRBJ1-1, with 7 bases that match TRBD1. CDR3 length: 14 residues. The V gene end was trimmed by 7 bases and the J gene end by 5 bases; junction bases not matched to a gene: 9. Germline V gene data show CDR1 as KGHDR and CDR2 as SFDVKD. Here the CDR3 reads CATSRDSGRTEAFF. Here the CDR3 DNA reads TGTGCCACCAGCAGGGACAGCGGACGGACTGAAGCTTTCTTT.

The CDR3: CASSIFPRQPQHF. DNA of the CDR3: TGTGCCAGTAGTATTTTCCCGAGGCAGCCCCAGCATTTT. This chain uses TRBV19 with TRBJ1-5, with D unresolved. The CDR3 length is 13 residues. Germline V gene lookup returns CDR1 LNHDA and CDR2 SQIVND (reference sequence). The V end was cut by 3 bases, the J end by 7 bases, with 10 bases between.

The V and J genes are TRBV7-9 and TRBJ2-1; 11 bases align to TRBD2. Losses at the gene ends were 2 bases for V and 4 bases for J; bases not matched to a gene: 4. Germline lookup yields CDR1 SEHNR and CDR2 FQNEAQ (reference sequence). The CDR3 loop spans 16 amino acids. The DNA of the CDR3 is TGTGCCAGCAGCTTAACTAGCGGGGGACTATACAATGAGCAGTTCTTC. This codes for CASSLTSGGLYNEQFF.

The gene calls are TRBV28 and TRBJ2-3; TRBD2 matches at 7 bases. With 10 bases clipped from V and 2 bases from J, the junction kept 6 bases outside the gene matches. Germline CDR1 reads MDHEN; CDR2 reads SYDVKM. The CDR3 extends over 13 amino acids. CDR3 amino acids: CATWEGNTDTQYF. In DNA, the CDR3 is TGTGCCACCTGGGAGGGAAACACAGATACGCAGTATTTT.

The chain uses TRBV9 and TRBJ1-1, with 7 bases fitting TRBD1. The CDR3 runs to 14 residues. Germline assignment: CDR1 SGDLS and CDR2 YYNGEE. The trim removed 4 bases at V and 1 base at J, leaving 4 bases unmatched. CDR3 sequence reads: CASSQGQANTEAFF. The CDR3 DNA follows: TGTGCCAGCAGCCAAGGACAGGCGAACACTGAAGCTTTCTTT.

The CDR3 DNA reads TGTGCCAGCTCACCATCAAGGACAGGGGTGGCCGATACGCAGTATTTT. As protein: CASSPSRTGVADTQYF. J is TRBJ2-3 and V is TRBV18; 9 bases line up with TRBD1. The CDR3 extends over 16 amino acids. Losses at the gene ends were 2 bases for V and 6 bases for J; bases not matched to a gene: 9. In germline, CDR1 is KGHSH, CDR2 LQKENI. Complete variable domain (other parts from reference TRBV18 and TRBJ2-3): NAGVMQNPRHLVRRRGQEARLRCSPMKGHSHVYWYRQLPEEGLKFMVYLQKENIIDESGMPKERFSAEFPKEGPSILRIQQVVRGDSAAYFCASSPSRTGVADTQYFGPGTRLTVL.

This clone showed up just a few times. The CDR3 sequence is CASSKGQLVYEQYF. The CDR3 region has the DNA TGTGCCAGCAGCAAGGGACAGCTTGTCTACGAGCAGTACTTC. The chain joins TRBV28 to TRBJ2-7; 7 nucleotides agree with TRBD1. CDR1 and CDR2 from the germline V gene are MDHEN and SYDVKM. The CDR3 consists of 14 residues. Losses at the gene ends were 6 bases for V and 3 bases for J; bases not matched to a gene: 8.

This CDR3 reads CASKTDYYSNQPQHF. CDR3 DNA sequence: TGTGCCAGCAAGACGGACTATTATAGCAATCAGCCCCAGCATTTT. V and J are TRBV2 and TRBJ1-5; D is unresolved. CDR3 length equals 15 residues. CDR1 is SNHLY, CDR2 FYNNEI, per germline. V was clipped by 7 bases and J by 0 bases, with 13 bases between them. Drawing the rest from reference TRBV2 and TRBJ1-5, the complete variable domain is EPEVTQTPSHQVTQMGQEVILRCVPISNHLYFYWYRQILGQKVEFLVSFYNNEISEKSEIFDDQFSVERPDGSNFTLKIRSTKLEDSAMYFCASKTDYYSNQPQHFGDGTRLSIL.

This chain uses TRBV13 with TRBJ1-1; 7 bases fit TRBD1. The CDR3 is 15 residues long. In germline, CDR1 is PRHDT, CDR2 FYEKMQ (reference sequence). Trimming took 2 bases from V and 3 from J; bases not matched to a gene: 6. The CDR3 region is CASSLTGVYDTEAFF. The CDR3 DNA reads TGTGCCAGCAGCTTAACAGGGGTTTATGACACTGAAGCTTTCTTT. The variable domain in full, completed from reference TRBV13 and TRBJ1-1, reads AAGVIQSPRHLIKEKRETATLKCYPIPRHDTVYWYQQGPGQDPQFLISFYEKMQSDKGSIPDRFSAQQFSDYHSELNMSSLELGDSALYFCASSLTGVYDTEAFFGQGTRLTVV.

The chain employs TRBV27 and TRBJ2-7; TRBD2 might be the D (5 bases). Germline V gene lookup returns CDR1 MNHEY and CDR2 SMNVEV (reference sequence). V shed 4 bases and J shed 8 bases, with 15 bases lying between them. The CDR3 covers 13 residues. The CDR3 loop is CASSSREGRKQYF. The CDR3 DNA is TGTGCCAGCAGTTCCCGAGAGGGCCGAAAGCAGTACTTC.

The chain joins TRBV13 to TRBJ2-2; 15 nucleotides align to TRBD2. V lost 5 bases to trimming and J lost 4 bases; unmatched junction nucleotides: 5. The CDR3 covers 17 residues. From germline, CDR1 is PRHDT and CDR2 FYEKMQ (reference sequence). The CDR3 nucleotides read TGTGCCAGCAGCCTCCGGACTAGCGGGAGGGGCACCGGGGAGCTGTTTTTT. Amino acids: CASSLRTSGRGTGELFF.

CDR3 residues: CASSDVWRASNQPQHF. The CDR3 nucleotides read TGTGCCAGCAGTGACGTCTGGCGGGCTAGCAATCAGCCCCAGCATTTT. V is TRBV6-1 and J is TRBJ1-5; D ambiguous. V was clipped by 3 bases and J by 0 bases, with 12 bases between them. CDR3 length equals 16 residues. Germline loops: CDR1 MNHNS, CDR2 SASEGT.

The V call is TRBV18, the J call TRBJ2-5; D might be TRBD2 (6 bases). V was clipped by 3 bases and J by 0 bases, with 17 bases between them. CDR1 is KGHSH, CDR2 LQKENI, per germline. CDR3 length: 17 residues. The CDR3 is CASSPNFGRDHQETQYF. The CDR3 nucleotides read TGTGCCAGCTCACCTAATTTTGGGCGGGACCACCAAGAGACCCAGTACTTC.

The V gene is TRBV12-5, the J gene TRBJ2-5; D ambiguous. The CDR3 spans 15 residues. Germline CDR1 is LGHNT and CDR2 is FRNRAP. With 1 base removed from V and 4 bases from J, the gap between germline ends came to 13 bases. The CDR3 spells CASGLGLSLGETQYF. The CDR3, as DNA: TGTGCTAGTGGTTTGGGACTCTCTCTCGGAGAGACCCAGTACTTC. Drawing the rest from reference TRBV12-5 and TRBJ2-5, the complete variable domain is DARVTQTPRHKVTEMGQEVTMRCQPILGHNTVFWYRQTMMQGLELLAYFRNRAPLDDSGMPKDRFSAEMPDATLATLKIQPSEPRDSAVYFCASGLGLSLGETQYFGPGTRLLVL.

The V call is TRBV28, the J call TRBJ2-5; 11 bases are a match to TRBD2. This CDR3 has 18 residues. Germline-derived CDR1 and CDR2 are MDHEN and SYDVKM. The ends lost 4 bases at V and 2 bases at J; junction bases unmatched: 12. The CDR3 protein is CASSSLAGGPKQQETQYF. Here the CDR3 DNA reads TGTGCCAGCAGTTCCCTAGCGGGGGGCCCAAAACAACAAGAGACCCAGTACTTC.

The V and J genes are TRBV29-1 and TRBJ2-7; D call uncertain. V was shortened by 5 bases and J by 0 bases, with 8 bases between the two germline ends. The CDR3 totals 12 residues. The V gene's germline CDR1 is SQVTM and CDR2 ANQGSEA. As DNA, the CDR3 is TGCAGCGTTTCGGTGAGCTCCTACGAGCAGTACTTC. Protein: CSVSVSSYEQYF.

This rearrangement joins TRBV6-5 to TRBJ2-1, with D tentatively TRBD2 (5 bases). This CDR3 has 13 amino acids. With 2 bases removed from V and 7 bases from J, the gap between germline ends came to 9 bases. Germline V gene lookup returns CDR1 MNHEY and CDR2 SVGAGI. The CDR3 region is CASSYGRENEQFF. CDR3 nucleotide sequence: TGTGCCAGCAGTTACGGGAGAGAAAATGAGCAGTTCTTC.

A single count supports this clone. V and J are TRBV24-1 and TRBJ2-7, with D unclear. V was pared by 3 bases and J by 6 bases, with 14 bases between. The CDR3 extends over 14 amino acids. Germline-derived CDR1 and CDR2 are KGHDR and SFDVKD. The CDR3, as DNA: TGTGCCACCAGTGATGCTCGCCAACTTTCCGAGCAGTACTTC. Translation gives CATSDARQLSEQYF.

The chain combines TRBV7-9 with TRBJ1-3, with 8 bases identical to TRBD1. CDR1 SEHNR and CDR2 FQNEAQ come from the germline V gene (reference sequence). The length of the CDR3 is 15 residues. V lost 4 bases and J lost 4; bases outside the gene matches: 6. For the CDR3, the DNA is TGTGCCAGCAGCTCAGGGACAGGTTCGGGAAACACCATATATTTT. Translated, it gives CASSSGTGSGNTIYF. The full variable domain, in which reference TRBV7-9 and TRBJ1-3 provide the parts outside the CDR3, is DTGVSQNPRHKITKRGQNVTFRCDPISEHNRLYWYRQTLGQGPEFLTYFQNEAQLEKSRLLSDRFSAERPKGSFSTLEIQRTEQGDSAMYLCASSSGTGSGNTIYFGEGSWLTVV.

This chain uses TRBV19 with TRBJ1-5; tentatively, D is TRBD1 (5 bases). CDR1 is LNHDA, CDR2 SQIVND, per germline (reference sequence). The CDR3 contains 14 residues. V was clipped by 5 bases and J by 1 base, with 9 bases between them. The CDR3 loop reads CASSLPGSNQPQHF. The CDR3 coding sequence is TGTGCCAGTAGTCTCCCAGGGAGCAATCAGCCCCAGCATTTT.

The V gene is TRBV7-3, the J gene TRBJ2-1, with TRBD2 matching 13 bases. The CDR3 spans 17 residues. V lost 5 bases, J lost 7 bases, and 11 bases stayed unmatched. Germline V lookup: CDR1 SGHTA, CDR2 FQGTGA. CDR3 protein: CASSPTGLAGVLNEQFF. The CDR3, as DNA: TGTGCCAGCAGCCCCACAGGACTAGCGGGAGTATTAAATGAGCAGTTCTTC.